This T cell receptor (beta chain) was found in a study of identical twins. This clonotype occurred many times. Each cDNA held unique molecular identifiers, and template switching gave it a universal primer site. TCRdb itself ran the 5' RACE reads through MiXCR, one entry per CDR3 protein. The sample consists of about 810,000 distinct CDR3 sequences, 12% of them appearing once. The V gene lost 1 base and the J gene lost 5 bases, with 6 bases spanning the gap. CDR1 is SEHNR and CDR2 is FQNEAQ in the germline V gene (reference sequence). The CDR3 sequence is 13 residues long. This sample was shared with a second study, whose subject was yellow fever vaccine responses in identical twins.

Source material: PBMCs. The receptor was derived from a woman aged 18-29 years in good health. The V gene is TRBV7-9, the J gene TRBJ2-1; D might be TRBD2 (5 bases). The chain's CDR3 is CASSLVGDNEQFF. The DNA of the CDR3 is TGTGCCAGCAGCTTAGTGGGAGACAATGAGCAGTTCTTC. Looking up the rest from reference TRBV7-9 and TRBJ2-1 gives the full variable domain: DTGVSQNPRHKITKRGQNVTFRCDPISEHNRLYWYRQTLGQGPEFLTYFQNEAQLEKSRLLSDRFSAERPKGSFSTLEIQRTEQGDSAMYLCASSLVGDNEQFFGPGTRLTVL.